This T cell receptor beta chain derives from a study of technical replicates of blood from a handful of donors. Data came from immunoSEQ multiplex PCR; TCRdb stores just in-frame clones and leaves some out. This sample has about 76,000 clones; approximately 86% occur once, and the top ten carry around 5%. This CDR3 has 13 amino acids. V was pared by 5 bases and J by 1 base, with 3 bases of the junction left unmatched. Germline CDR1 is GTSNPN and CDR2 is SVGIG (reference sequence). The clonotype was recovered from a human donor in good health. Some clones in this sample may be carry-over from other donors' samples. V usage is TRBV30 and J usage is TRBJ1-2, with 8 bases fitting TRBD1. Material: PBMCs. The CDR3 loop is CAWGGQGNYGYTF. CDR3 bases: TGTGCCTGGGGAGGACAGGGTAACTATGGCTACACCTTC.